This entry features one T cell receptor (beta chain) sequence. Its specific antigen is unknown. Base qualities are not at hand, and no much larger clone is one base apart. The T-cell fraction in tumor and uninvolved lung tissue was provided by TCR sequencing with the immunoSEQ assay. Concerning the study's data processing: For survival analysis, patients were divided into high (upper tertile) and low (lower two tertiles) T-cell fraction groups, which were compared by log-rank test. A signed-rank test was used to test paired tumor versus uninvolved lung differences in T-cell fraction. TCRdb obtained this table from immuneACCESS and retained in-frame rearrangements with V and J assigned. These tables miss some clones; where compared with another copy, unresolved V genes account for less than half of the shortfall, and the remainder is unexplained. From that table come the V and J calls and clone size; the DNA was used to work out D and trimming. The table for this sample lists about 14,000 clones; 65% to 75% of them were counted only once. The ten largest make up about 4% of the sample.

These data come from a study of tumor-infiltrating lymphocytes in localized non-small cell lung cancer (dated by TCRdb to the early 2020s). Broadly, across the study: The cohort covered several histologies, both smokers and never-smokers, and patients whose samples were collected after neoadjuvant chemotherapy. Each patient contributed resected tumor tissue and uninvolved lung tissue from the same patient, described as non-adjacent to the tumor. Alongside flow cytometry, multiplex immunofluorescence, RNA-seq, exome sequencing and proteomics, TCR sequencing was applied to the same patients as one of several integrated assays. In total, the ICON cohort was made up of approximately 150 surgical patients who had localized non-small cell lung cancer and whose tumors were resected. A total of about 55 patients were part of the paired comparison of immunoSEQ T-cell fraction between tumor and uninvolved lung. What the study reported, not specific to this receptor: Since assay coverage differed from patient to patient depending on how much tissue was available, TCR sequencing was done for only a subset of the cohort. Tumor T-cell fraction from TCR sequencing was not associated with recurrence-free survival (p = 0.61). TCRbeta sequencing supported higher T cell infiltration in tumors than in uninvolved lung tissue, consistent with immunofluorescence CD3 counts. TCR-derived T-cell fraction did not differ between the flow cytometry-defined immunotypes IM1 (good prognosis) and IM2 (poor prognosis). Because different assays used different pieces of the same tissue, technical variation could not be distinguished from intratumor heterogeneity.

Patient enrollment in ICON started in the first half of 2016, and the final patient was enrolled in the second half of 2018. From a subcohort of 60 to 90 patients, fresh tumor and matched uninvolved tissue were collected for in-depth immune analyses, including TCR sequencing. DNA isolated from bulk tissue, without cell sorting, was used for TCR sequencing. The germline V gene (reference sequence) yields GTSNPN for CDR1 and SVGIG for CDR2. The CDR3, cysteine through phenylalanine, is 16 amino acids long. Solely the CDR3 DNA is kept, with 48 bases framed from the first base. The junction shows trimming of 0 bases on V and 0 bases on J, plus 11 bases between the germline ends.

The chain is assembled from TRBV30 and TRBJ1-4, with no reliable assignment of the D segment. This receptor was identified in a human donor with non-small cell lung cancer. Input material: lung tumor tissue. The DNA is as follows: TGTGCCTGGAGTGTACTGGGGAGCGCAACTAATGAAAAACTGTTTTTT. This codes for CAWSVLGSATNEKLFF.